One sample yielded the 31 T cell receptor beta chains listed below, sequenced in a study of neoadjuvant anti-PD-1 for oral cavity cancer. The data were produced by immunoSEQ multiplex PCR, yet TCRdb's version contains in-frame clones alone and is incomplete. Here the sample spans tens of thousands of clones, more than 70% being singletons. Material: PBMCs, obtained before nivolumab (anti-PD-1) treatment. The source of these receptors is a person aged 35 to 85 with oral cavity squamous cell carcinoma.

For the CDR3, the DNA is TGTGCCAGAACAACTAGCGGGAGACCCCACGAGCAGTACTTC. As protein: CARTTSGRPHEQYF. The chain combines TRBV27 with TRBJ2-7; 11 bases match TRBD2. After removal of 9 bases from V and 5 bases from J, the junction contained 9 bases not matched to a gene. Germline CDR1 reads MNHEY; CDR2 reads SMNVEV (reference sequence). The CDR3 length is 14 residues.

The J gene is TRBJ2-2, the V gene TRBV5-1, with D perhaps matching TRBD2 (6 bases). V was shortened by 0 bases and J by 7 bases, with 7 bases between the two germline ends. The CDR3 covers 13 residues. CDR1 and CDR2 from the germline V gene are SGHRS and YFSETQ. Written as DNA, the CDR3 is TGCGCCAGCAGCTTGGGTAGCGGCGGGGAGCTGTTTTTT. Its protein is CASSLGSGGELFF.

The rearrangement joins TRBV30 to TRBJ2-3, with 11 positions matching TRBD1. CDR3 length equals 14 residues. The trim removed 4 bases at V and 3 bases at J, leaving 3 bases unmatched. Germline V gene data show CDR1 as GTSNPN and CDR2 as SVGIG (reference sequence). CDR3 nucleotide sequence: TGTGCCTGGAAGGACAGGGGGCGGACAGATACGCAGTATTTT. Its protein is CAWKDRGRTDTQYF.

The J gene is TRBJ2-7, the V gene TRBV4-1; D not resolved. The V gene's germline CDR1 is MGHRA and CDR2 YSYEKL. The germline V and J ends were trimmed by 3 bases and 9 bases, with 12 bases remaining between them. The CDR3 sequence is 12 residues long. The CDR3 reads CASSQLGSVQYF. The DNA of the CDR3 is TGCGCCAGCAGCCAGCTGGGTTCGGTGCAGTACTTC.

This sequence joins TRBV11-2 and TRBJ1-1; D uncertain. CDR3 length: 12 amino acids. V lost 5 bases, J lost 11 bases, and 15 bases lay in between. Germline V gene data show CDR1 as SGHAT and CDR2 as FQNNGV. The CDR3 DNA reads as TGTGCCAGCAGCCCCTTGGGGATGAAGGCTTTCTTT. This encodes CASSPLGMKAFF.

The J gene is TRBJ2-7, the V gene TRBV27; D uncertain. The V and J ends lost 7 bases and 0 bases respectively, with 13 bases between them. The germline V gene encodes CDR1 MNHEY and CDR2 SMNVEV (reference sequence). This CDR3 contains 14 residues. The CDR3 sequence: CASNRGRSSYEQYF. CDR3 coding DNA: TGTGCCAGCAACCGAGGACGGAGCTCCTACGAGCAGTACTTC.

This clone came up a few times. In nucleotides, the CDR3 is TGTGCCATCAGTGATGGGGAGACAGGGAAGAACACTGAAGCTTTCTTT. Protein product: CAISDGETGKNTEAFF. The genes are TRBV10-3 and TRBJ1-1, with 7 bases identical to TRBD1. Germline V CDR1 and CDR2: ENHRY, SYGVKD. Trimming removed 3 bases from V and 1 base from J; junction bases left unmatched: 8. CDR3 length: 16 amino acids.

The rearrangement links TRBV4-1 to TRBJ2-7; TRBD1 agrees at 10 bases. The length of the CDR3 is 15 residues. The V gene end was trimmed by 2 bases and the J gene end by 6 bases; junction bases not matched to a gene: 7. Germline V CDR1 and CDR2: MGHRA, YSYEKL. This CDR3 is CASSQSGTGVAEQYF. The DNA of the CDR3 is TGCGCCAGCAGCCAATCCGGGACAGGGGTAGCCGAGCAGTACTTC.

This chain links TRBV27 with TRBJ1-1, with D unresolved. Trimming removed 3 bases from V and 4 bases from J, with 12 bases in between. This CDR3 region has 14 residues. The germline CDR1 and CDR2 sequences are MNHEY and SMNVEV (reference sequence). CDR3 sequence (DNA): TGTGCCAGCAGTTTGAGGGCCGAGGGCACTGAAGCTTTCTTT. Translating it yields CASSLRAEGTEAFF.

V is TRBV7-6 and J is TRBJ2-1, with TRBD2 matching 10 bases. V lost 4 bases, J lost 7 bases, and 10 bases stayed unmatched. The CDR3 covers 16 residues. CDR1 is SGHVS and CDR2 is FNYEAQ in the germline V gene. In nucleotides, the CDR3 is TGTGCCAGCAGCTCCATAGCGGGGGGCTTTCGGAATGAGCAGTTCTTC. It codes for CASSSIAGGFRNEQFF.

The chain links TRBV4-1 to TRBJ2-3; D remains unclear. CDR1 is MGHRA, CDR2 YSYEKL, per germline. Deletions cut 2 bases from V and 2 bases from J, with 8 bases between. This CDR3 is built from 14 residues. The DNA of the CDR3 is TGCGCCAGCAGCCAATCCCTCCTCACAGATACGCAGTATTTT. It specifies CASSQSLLTDTQYF.

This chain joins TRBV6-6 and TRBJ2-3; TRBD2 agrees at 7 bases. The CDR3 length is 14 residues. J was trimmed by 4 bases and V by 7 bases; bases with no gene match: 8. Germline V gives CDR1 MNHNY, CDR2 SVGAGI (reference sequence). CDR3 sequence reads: CASNPQGGADTQYF. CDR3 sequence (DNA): TGTGCCAGCAACCCCCAGGGAGGGGCAGATACGCAGTATTTT.

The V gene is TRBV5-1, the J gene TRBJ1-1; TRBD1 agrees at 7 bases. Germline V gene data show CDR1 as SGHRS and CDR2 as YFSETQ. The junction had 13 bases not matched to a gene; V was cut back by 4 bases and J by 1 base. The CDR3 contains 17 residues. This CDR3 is CASSPPRRGLRNTEAFF. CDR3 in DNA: TGCGCCAGCAGCCCCCCGAGGAGGGGGCTAAGGAACACTGAAGCTTTCTTT. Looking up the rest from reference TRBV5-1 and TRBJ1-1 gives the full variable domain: KAGVTQTPRYLIKTRGQQVTLSCSPISGHRSVSWYQQTPGQGLQFLFEYFSETQRNKGNFPGRFSGRQFSNSRSEMNVSTLELGDSALYLCASSPPRRGLRNTEAFFGQGTRLTVV.

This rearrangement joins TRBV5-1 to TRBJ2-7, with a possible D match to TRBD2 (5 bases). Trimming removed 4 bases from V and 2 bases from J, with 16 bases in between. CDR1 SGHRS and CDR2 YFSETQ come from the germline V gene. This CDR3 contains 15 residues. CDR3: CASSPDPGNTYEQYF. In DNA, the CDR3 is TGCGCCAGCAGCCCGGACCCCGGGAATACCTACGAGCAGTACTTC. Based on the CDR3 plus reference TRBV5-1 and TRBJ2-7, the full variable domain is KAGVTQTPRYLIKTRGQQVTLSCSPISGHRSVSWYQQTPGQGLQFLFEYFSETQRNKGNFPGRFSGRQFSNSRSEMNVSTLELGDSALYLCASSPDPGNTYEQYFGPGTRLTVT.

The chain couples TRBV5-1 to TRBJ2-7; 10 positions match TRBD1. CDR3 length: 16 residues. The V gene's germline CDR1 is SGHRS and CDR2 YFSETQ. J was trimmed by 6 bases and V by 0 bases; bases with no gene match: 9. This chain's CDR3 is CASSLAGTGVSLEQYF. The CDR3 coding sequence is TGCGCCAGCAGCTTGGCTGGGACAGGGGTCTCCCTCGAGCAGTACTTC.

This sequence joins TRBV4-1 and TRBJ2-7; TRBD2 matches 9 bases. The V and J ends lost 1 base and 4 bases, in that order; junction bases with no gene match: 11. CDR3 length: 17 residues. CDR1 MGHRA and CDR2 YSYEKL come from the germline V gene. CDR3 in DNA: TGCGCCAGCAGCCAAGGACCCTATAGCGGGAGCGGATACGAGCAGTACTTC. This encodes CASSQGPYSGSGYEQYF.

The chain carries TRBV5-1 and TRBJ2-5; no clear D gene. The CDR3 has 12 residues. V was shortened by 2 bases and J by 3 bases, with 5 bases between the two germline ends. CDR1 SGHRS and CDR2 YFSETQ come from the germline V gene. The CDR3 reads CASSLHKETQYF. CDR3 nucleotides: TGCGCCAGCAGCTTACACAAAGAGACCCAGTACTTC.

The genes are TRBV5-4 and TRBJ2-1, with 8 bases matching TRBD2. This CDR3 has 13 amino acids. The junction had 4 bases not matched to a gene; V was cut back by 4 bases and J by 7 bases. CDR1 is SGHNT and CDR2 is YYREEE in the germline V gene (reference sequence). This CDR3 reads CASSPGLDNEQFF. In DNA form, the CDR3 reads TGTGCCAGCAGCCCGGGACTAGATAATGAGCAGTTCTTC.

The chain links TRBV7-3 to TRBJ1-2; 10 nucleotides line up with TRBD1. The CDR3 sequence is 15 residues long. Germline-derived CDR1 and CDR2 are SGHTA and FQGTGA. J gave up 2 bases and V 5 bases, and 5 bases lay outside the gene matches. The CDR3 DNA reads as TGTGCCAGCAGCCCAACGGGACAGGGGAACTATGGCTACACCTTC. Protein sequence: CASSPTGQGNYGYTF.

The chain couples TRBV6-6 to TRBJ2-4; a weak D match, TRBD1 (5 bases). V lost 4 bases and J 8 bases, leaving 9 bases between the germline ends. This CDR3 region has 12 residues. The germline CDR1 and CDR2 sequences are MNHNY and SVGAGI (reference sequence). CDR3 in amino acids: CASSFTGDIQYF. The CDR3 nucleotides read TGTGCCAGCAGTTTCACAGGTGACATTCAGTACTTC.

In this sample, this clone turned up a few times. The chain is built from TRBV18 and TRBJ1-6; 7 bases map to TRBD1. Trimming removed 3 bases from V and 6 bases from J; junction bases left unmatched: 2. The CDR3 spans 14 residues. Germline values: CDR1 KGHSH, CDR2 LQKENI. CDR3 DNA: TGTGCCAGCTCACCGACAGGGTTTAATTCACCCCTCCACTTT. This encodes CASSPTGFNSPLHF.

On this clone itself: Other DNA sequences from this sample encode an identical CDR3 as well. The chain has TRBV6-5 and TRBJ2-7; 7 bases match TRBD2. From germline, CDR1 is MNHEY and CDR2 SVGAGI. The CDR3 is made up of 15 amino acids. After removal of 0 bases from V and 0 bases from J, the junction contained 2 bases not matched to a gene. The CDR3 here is CASSYSGGSSYEQYF. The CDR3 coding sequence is TGTGCCAGCAGTTACTCGGGAGGGAGCTCCTACGAGCAGTACTTC.

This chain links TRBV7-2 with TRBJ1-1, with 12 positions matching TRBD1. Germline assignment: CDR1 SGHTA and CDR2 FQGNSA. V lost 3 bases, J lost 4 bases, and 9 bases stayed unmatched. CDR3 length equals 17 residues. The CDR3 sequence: CASSLGAGTGGRTEAFF. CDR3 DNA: TGTGCCAGCAGCTTGGGTGCCGGGACAGGGGGCCGCACTGAAGCTTTCTTT.

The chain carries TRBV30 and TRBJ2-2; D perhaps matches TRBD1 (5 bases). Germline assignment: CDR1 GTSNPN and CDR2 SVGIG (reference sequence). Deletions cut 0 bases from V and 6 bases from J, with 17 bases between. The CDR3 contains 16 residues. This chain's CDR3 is CAWSVLPQGISGELFF. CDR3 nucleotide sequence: TGTGCCTGGAGTGTACTGCCCCAGGGTATCTCCGGGGAGCTGTTTTTT.

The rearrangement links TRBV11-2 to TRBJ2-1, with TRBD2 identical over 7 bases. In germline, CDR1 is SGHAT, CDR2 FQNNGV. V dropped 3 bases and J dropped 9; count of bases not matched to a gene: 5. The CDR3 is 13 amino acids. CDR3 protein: CASSFGWEGEQFF. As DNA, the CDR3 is TGTGCCAGCAGCTTTGGGTGGGAGGGTGAGCAGTTCTTC.

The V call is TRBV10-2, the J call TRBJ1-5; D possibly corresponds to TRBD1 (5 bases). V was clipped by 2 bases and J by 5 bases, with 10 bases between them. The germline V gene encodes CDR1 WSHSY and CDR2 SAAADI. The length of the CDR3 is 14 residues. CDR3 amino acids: CASSERQGDQPQHF. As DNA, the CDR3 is TGCGCCAGCAGTGAGCGCCAGGGCGATCAGCCCCAGCATTTT.

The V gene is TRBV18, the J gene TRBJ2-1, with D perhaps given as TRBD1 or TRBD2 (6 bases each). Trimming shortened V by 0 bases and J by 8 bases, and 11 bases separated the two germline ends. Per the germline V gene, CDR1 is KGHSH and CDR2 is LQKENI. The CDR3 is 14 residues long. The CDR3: CASSPPGGADEQFF. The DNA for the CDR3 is TGTGCCAGCTCACCACCCGGGGGCGCAGATGAGCAGTTCTTC.

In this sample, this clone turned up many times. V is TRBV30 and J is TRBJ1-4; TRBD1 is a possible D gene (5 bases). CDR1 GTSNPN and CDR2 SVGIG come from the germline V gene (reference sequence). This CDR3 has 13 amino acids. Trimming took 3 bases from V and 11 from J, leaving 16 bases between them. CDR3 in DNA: TGTGCCTGGAGCATAAAAGGGGCGGTGAAACTGTTTTTT. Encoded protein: CAWSIKGAVKLFF.

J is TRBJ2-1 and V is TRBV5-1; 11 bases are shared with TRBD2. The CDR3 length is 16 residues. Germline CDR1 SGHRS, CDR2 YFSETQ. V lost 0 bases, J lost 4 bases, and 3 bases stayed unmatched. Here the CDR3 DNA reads TGCGCCAGCAGCTTGGTACTAGCGGGGGATTACAATGAGCAGTTCTTC. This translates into CASSLVLAGDYNEQFF.

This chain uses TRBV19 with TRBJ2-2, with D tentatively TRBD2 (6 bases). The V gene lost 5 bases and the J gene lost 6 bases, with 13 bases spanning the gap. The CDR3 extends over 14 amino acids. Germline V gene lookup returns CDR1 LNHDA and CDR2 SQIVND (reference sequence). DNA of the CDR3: TGTGCCAGTAGTGGATCCGGGGGAGCCGGGGAGCTGTTTTTT. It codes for CASSGSGGAGELFF. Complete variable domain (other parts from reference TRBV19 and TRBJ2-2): DGGITQSPKYLFRKEGQNVTLSCEQNLNHDAMYWYRQDPGQGLRLIYYSQIVNDFQKGDIAEGYSVSREKKESFPLTVTSAQKNPTAFYLCASSGSGGAGELFFGEGSRLTVL.

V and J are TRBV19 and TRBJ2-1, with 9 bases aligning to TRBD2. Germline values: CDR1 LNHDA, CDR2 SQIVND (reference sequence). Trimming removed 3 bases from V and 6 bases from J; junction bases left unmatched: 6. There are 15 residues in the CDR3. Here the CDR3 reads CASSIYSGRGNEQFF. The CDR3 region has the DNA TGTGCCAGTAGTATTTATAGCGGGAGAGGCAATGAGCAGTTCTTC.